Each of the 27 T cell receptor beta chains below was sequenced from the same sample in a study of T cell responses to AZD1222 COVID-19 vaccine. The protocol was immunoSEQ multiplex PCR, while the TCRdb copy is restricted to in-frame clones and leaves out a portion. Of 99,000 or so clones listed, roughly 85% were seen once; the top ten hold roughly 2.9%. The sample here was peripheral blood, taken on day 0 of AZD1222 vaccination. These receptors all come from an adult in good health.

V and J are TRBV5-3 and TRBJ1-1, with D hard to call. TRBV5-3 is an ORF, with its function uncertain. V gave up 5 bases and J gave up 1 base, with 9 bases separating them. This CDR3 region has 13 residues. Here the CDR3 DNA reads TGTGCCAGAAGGGAACAGAAGAACACTGAAGCTTTCTTT. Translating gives CARREQKNTEAFF.

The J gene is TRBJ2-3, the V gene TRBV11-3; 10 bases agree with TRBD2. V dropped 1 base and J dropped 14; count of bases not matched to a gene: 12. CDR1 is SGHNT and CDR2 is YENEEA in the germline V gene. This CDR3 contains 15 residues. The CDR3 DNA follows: TGTGCCAGCAGCTTAGGGGGTCTAGCGGGAGCCCCCCCGTATTTT. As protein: CASSLGGLAGAPPYF.

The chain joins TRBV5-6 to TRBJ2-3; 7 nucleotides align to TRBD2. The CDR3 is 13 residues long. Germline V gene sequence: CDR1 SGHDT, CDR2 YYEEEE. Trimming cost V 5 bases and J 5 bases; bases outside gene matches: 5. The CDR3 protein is CASRLWGGDTQYF. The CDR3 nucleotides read TGTGCCAGCAGATTGTGGGGGGGAGATACGCAGTATTTT.

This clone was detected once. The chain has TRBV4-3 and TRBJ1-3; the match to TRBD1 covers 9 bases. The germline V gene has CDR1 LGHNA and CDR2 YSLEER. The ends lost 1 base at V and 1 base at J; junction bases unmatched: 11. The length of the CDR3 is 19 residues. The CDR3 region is CASSQAMPQQGASGNTIYF. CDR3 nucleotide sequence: TGCGCCAGCAGCCAAGCCATGCCCCAACAGGGGGCGTCTGGAAACACCATATATTTT.

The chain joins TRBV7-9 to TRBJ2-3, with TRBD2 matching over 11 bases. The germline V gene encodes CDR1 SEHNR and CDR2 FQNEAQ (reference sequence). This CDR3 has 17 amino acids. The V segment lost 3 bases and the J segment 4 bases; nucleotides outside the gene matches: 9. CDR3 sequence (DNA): TGTGCCAGCAGCTTCCCGACTAGCGGGGTCTCGGCAGATACGCAGTATTTT. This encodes CASSFPTSGVSADTQYF.

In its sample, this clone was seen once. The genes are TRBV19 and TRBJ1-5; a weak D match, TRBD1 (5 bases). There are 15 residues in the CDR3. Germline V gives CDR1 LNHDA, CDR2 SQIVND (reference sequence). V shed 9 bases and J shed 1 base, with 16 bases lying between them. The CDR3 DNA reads TGTGCCAGCTTGGGAGGGGCTCGCAGCAATCAGCCCCAGCATTTT. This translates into CASLGGARSNQPQHF.

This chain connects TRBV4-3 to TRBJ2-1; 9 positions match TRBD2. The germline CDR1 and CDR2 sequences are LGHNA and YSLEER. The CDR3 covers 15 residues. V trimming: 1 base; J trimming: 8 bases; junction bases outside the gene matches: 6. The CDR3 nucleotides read TGCGCCAGCAGCCAAGGACTAGCGGTCGGGTATGAGCAGTTCTTC. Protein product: CASSQGLAVGYEQFF.

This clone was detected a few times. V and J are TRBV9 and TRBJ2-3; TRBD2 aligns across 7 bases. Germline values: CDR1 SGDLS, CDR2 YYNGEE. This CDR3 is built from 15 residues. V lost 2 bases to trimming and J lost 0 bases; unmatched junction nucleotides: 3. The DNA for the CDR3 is TGTGCCAGCAGCGTCGCGGGGGACAGCACAGATACGCAGTATTTT. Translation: CASSVAGDSTDTQYF.

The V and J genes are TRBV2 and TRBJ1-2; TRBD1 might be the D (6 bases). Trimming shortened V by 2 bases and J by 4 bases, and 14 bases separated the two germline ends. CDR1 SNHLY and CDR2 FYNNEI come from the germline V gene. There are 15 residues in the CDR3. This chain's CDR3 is CASSEIQGGTYGYTF. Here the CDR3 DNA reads TGTGCCAGCAGTGAAATACAGGGTGGCACCTATGGCTACACCTTC.

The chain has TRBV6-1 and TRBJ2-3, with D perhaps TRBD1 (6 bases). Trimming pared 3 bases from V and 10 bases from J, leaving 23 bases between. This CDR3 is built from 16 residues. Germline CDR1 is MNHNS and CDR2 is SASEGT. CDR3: CASSDRDGTSHQAQYF. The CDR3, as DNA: TGTGCCAGCAGTGACCGAGACGGGACATCTCACCAGGCGCAGTATTTT.

CDR3 sequence (DNA): TGTGCCAGCAGTGAGAGGACTAGACAAGAGACCCAGTACTTC. It yields the protein CASSERTRQETQYF. The chain recombines TRBV2 with TRBJ2-5; TRBD2 matches at 7 bases. The junction had 3 bases not matched to a gene; V was cut back by 3 bases and J by 2 bases. Germline V lookup: CDR1 SNHLY, CDR2 FYNNEI. CDR3 length: 14 residues.

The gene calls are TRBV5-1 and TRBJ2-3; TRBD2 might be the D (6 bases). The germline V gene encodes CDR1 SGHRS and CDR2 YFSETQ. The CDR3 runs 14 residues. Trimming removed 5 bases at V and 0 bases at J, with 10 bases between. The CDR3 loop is CASRAGSSTDTQYF. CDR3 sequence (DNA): TGCGCCAGCAGGGCGGGATCTAGCACAGATACGCAGTATTTT.

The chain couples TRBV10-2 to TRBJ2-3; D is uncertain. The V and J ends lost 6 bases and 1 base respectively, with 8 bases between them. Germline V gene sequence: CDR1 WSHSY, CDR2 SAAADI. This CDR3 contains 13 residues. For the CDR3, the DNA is TGCGCCAGCAGGGCCATTGGCACAGATACGCAGTATTTT. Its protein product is CASRAIGTDTQYF.

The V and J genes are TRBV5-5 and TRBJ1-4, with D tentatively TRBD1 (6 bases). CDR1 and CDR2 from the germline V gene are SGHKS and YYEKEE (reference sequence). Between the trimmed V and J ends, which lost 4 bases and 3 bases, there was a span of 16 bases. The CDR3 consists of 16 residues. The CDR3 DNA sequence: TGTGCCAGCAGCGGGGGGCATGCCCGGCCTAATGAAAAACTGTTTTTT. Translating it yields CASSGGHARPNEKLFF.

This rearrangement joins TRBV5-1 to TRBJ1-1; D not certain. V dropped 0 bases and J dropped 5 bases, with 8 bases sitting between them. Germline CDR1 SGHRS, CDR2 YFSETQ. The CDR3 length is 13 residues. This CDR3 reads CASSLAGMTEAFF. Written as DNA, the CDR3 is TGCGCCAGCAGCTTGGCCGGGATGACTGAAGCTTTCTTT.

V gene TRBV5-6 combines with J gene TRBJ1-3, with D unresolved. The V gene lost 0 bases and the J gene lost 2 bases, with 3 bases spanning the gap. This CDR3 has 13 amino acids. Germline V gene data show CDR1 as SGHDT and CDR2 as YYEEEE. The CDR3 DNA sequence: TGTGCCAGCAGCTTGGGGGCTGGAAACACCATATATTTT. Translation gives CASSLGAGNTIYF.

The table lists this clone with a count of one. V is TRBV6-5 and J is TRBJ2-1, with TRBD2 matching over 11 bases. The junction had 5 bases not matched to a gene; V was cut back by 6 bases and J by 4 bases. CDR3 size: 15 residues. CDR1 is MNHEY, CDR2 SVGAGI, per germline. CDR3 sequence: CASSYTSGGYNEQFF. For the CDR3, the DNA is TGTGCCAGCAGCTACACTAGCGGGGGTTACAATGAGCAGTTCTTC.

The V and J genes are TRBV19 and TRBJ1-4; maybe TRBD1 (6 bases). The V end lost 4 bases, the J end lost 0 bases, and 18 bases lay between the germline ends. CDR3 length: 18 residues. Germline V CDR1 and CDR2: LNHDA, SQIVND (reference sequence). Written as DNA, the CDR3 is TGTGCCAGTAGTACCGCGACCACAGGGATCGCAACTAATGAAAAACTGTTTTTT. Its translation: CASSTATTGIATNEKLFF.

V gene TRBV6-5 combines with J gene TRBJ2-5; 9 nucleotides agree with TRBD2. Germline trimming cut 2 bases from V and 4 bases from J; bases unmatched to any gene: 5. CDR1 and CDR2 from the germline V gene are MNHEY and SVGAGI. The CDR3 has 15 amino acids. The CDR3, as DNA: TGTGCCAGCAGTTACAGGGCTAGCGGGGCAGAGACCCAGTACTTC. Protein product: CASSYRASGAETQYF.

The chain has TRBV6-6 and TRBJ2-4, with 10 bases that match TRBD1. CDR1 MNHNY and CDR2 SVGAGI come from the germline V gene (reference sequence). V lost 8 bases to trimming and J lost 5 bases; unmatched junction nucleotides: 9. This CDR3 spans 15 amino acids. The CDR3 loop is CASSRGGTGENIQYF. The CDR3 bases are TGTGCCAGCTCCAGAGGGGGGACAGGGGAAAACATTCAGTACTTC.

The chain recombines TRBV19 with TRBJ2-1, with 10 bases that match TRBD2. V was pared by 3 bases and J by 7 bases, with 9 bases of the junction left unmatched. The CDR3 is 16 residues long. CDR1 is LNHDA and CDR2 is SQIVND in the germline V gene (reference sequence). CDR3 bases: TGTGCCAGTAGTATTCCCCCTAGCGGGAGAGGGAATGAGCAGTTCTTC. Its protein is CASSIPPSGRGNEQFF.

The CDR3 DNA sequence: TGTGCCAGCAGCGGCCTTTACGAGCAGTACTTC. It yields the protein CASSGLYEQYF. This rearrangement joins TRBV14 to TRBJ2-7; D unclear. This CDR3 spans 11 amino acids. The germline V and J ends were trimmed by 5 bases and 4 bases, with 6 bases remaining between them. CDR1 SGHDN and CDR2 FVKESK come from the germline V gene.

CDR3 in amino acids: CASSLVVGVTDTQYF. DNA for the CDR3: TGTGCCAGCAGCTTAGTCGTAGGGGTCACAGATACGCAGTATTTT. The rearrangement joins TRBV11-3 to TRBJ2-3; D is perhaps TRBD1 (5 bases). The germline gives CDR1 SGHNT, CDR2 YENEEA. The length of the CDR3 is 15 residues. The V end lost 1 base, the J end lost 2 bases, and 10 bases lay between the germline ends. Combining the CDR3 with reference TRBV11-3 and TRBJ2-3 gives the whole variable domain EAGVVQSPRYKIIEKKQPVAFWCNPISGHNTLYWYLQNLGQGPELLIRYENEEAVDDSQLPKDRFSAERLKGVDSTLKIQPAELGDSAVYLCASSLVVGVTDTQYFGPGTRLTVL.

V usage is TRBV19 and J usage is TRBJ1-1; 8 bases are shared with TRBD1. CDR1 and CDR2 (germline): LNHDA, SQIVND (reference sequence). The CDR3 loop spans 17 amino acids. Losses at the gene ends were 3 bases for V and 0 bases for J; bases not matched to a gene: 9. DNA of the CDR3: TGTGCCAGTAGTATCGGACAGGGAGGCGGAATGAACACTGAAGCTTTCTTT. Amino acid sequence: CASSIGQGGGMNTEAFF.

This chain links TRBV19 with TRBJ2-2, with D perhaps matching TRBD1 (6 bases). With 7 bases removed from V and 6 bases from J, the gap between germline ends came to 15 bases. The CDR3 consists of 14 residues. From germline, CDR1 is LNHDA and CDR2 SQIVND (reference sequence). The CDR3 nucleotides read TGTGCCAGTAATCAACAGGGTATGGCCGGGGAGCTGTTTTTT. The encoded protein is CASNQQGMAGELFF.

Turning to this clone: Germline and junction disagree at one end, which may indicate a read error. This CDR3 is CASSSFSGNTIYF. In DNA form, the CDR3 reads TGTGCCAGCAGCTCTTTCTCTGGAAACACCATATATTTT. The chain employs TRBV5-1 and TRBJ1-3; no reliable D call. From germline, CDR1 is SGHRS and CDR2 YFSETQ. This CDR3 is built from 13 residues.

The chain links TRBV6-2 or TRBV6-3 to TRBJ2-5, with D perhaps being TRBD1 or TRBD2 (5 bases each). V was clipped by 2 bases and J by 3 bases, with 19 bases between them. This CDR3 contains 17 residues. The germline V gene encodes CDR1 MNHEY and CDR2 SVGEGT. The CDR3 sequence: CASSYDIHVGEKETQYF. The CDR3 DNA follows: TGTGCCAGCAGTTACGATATCCACGTGGGGGAAAAAGAGACCCAGTACTTC.